This TCR beta chain was recorded in a study of response to subunit inactivated influenza vaccine. Study results and limitations: Seasonal influenza vaccination, on each occasion, was suggested by the authors to recruit few new T cells.

TCRdb re-called the RT-PCR reads through MiXCR, storing one row per CDR3 protein. Of around 520,000 distinct CDR3 sequences listed, roughly 23% are singletons. With regard to this clonotype: Its target is unknown.

The germline gives CDR1 SGHDT, CDR2 YYEEEE. The CDR3 runs 13 residues. Trimming pared 4 bases from V and 8 bases from J, leaving 15 bases between. This receptor was identified in a man aged 50-59 years who received an inactivated influenza vaccine. The chain has TRBV5-6 and TRBJ1-2, with D unclear. This material consisted of CD4+ T cells sorted from PBMCs, taken roughly 5 days after vaccination. CDR3 DNA sequence: TGTGCCAGCAGCGAAAGGAAACGTGGGGGCTACACCTTC. Translated, it gives CASSERKRGGYTF.